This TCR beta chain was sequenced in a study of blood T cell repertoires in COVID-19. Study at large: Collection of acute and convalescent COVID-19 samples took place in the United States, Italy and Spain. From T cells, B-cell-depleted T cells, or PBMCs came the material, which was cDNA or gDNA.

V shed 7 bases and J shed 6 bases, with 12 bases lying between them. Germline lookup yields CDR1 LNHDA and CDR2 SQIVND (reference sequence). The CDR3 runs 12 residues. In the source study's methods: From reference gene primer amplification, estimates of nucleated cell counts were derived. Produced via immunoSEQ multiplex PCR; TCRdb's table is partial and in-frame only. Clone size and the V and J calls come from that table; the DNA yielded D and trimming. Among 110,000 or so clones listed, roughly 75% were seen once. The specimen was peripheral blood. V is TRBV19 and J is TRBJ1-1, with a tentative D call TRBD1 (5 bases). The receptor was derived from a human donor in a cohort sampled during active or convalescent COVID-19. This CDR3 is CASKSRVAEAFF. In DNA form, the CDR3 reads TGTGCCAGTAAATCCAGGGTCGCTGAAGCTTTCTTT.